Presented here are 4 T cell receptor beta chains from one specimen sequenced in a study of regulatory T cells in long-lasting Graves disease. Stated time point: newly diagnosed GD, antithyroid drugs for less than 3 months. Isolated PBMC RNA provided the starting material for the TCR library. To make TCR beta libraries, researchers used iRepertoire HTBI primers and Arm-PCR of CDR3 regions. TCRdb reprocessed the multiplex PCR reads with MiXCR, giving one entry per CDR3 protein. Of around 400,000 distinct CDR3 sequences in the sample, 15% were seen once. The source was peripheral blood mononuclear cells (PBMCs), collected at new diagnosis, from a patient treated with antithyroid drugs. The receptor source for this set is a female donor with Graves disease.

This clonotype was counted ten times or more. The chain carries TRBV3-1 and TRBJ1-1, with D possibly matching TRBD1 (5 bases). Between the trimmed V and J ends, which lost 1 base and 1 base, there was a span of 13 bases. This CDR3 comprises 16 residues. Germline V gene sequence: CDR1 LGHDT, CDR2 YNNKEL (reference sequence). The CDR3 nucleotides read TGTGCCAGCAGCCAAGTGGCGGGACGGTCGAACACTGAAGCTTTCTTT. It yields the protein CASSQVAGRSNTEAFF.

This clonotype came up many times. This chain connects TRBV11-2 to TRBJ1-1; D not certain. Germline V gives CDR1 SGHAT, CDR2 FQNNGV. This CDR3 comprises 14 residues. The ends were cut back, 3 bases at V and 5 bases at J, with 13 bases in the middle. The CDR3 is CASSLKKRVTEAFF. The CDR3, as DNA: TGTGCCAGCAGCTTGAAGAAGAGAGTTACTGAAGCTTTCTTT.

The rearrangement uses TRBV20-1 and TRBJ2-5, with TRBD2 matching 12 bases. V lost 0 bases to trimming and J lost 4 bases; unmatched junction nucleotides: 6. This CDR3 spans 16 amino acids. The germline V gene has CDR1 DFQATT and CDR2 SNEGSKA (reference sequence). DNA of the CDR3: TGCAGTGCTAGAGATGCTAGCGGGGGGGCCTCAGAGACCCAGTACTTC. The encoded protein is CSARDASGGASETQYF.

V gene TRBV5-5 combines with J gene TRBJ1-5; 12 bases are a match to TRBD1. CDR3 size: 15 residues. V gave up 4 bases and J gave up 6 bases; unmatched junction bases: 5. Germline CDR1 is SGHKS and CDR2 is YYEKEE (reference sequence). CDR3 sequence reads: CASSGGTGGSQPQHF. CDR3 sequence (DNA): TGTGCCAGCAGCGGAGGGACAGGGGGCAGTCAGCCCCAGCATTTT.